Below, 27 T cell receptor beta chains from the same sample are listed, as sequenced in a study of blood T cell repertoires in COVID-19. The assay was immunoSEQ multiplex PCR, and TCRdb's table has in-frame clones only and misses some. The profile shows tens of thousands of clones, nearly 90% of them singletons. Specimen: peripheral blood. These receptors were taken from a man aged 65-85 years with acute or convalescent COVID-19.

V usage is TRBV7-2 and J usage is TRBJ1-4, with D possibly TRBD1 on 5 matching bases. The CDR3 sequence is 15 residues long. The ends were cut back, 7 bases at V and 7 bases at J, with 19 bases in the middle. Germline CDR1 is SGHTA and CDR2 is FQGNSA. DNA of the CDR3: TGTGCCAGCACGCCAATGGAGGGAGGGGTTGAAAAACTGTTTTTT. Its protein is CASTPMEGGVEKLFF. The whole variable domain, remainder taken from reference TRBV7-2 and TRBJ1-4, is GAGVSQSPSNKVTEKGKDVELRCDPISGHTALYWYRQSLGQGLEFLIYFQGNSAPDKSGLPSDRFSAERTGGSVSTLTIQRTQQEDSAVYLCASTPMEGGVEKLFFGSGTQLSVL.

V gene TRBV6-5 combines with J gene TRBJ1-6; weak D call: TRBD1 (5 bases). V lost 5 bases, J lost 7 bases, and 12 bases lay in between. CDR3 length: 14 residues. CDR1 and CDR2 (germline): MNHEY, SVGAGI. The DNA of the CDR3 is TGTGCCAGCAGTAGAACAGGTCCCAATTCACCCCTCCACTTT. It translates to CASSRTGPNSPLHF.

The chain employs TRBV7-8 and TRBJ2-5, with D maybe TRBD1 (6 bases). The CDR3 loop spans 14 amino acids. Trimming left V 5 bases short and J 0 bases short, with 10 bases between. Germline V gives CDR1 SGHVS, CDR2 FQNEAQ. The CDR3 loop reads CASSEWTDQETQYF. CDR3 sequence (DNA): TGTGCCAGCAGCGAATGGACAGACCAAGAGACCCAGTACTTC.

This chain joins TRBV30 and TRBJ1-4; no clear D gene. The CDR3 spans 13 residues. The V end lost 2 bases, the J end lost 5 bases, and 9 bases lay between the germline ends. The germline CDR1 and CDR2 sequences are GTSNPN and SVGIG (reference sequence). The CDR3 reads CAWSPGANEKLFF. The CDR3 nucleotides are TGTGCCTGGAGTCCCGGTGCCAATGAAAAACTGTTTTTT.

The V call is TRBV7-2, the J call TRBJ2-5; 10 bases map to TRBD2. Germline loops: CDR1 SGHTA, CDR2 FQGNSA. This CDR3 spans 18 amino acids. V lost 4 bases to trimming and J lost 1 base; unmatched junction nucleotides: 12. CDR3 protein: CASSYARVERGGQETQYF. The CDR3 DNA follows: TGTGCCAGCAGCTACGCCCGGGTGGAGCGGGGGGGCCAAGAGACCCAGTACTTC.

To note about this clone: This CDR3 is also generated by other DNA sequences in the sample. The chain uses TRBV4-3 and TRBJ2-7; 7 bases map to TRBD2. This CDR3 contains 16 residues. V shed 0 bases and J 0 bases; nucleotides not matched to a gene: 5. Germline-derived CDR1 and CDR2 are LGHNA and YSLEER. The CDR3 reads CASSQEGGGSSYEQYF. Written as DNA, the CDR3 is TGCGCCAGCAGCCAAGAGGGGGGGGGTAGCTCCTACGAGCAGTACTTC.

The CDR3 DNA is TGTGCCAGCAGCGTAGGGTCGGGTGCTGGAAACACCATATATTTT. Translation gives CASSVGSGAGNTIYF. This chain joins TRBV9 and TRBJ1-3, with no clear D. Germline V gene sequence: CDR1 SGDLS, CDR2 YYNGEE. The CDR3 extends over 15 amino acids. Trimming took off 0 bases at V and 2 bases at J, with 9 bases between the two ends.

With respect to this clone: The junction and the germline gene differ at one end; a read error may be behind it. V usage is TRBV5-6 and J usage is TRBJ2-5, with 9 bases that match TRBD1. Germline V CDR1 and CDR2: SGHDT, YYEEEE. CDR3 length equals 14 residues. The CDR3 loop is CASSSPGQGATKDF. The CDR3, as DNA: TGTGCCAGCAGCTCACCGGGACAGGGAGCTACCAAAGACTTC. The entire variable domain, with the rest obtained from reference TRBV5-6 and TRBJ2-5, is as follows: DAGVTQSPTHLIKTRGQQVTLRCSPKSGHDTVSWYQQALGQGPQFIFQYYEEEERQRGNFPDRFSGHQFPNYSSELNVNALLLGDSALYLCASSSPGQGATKDFGPGTRLLVL.

In its sample, this clone was seen once. CDR3 bases: TGTGCCAGCAGTTTATTTCCAGGTGGGAATTCACCCCTCCACTTT. It translates to CASSLFPGGNSPLHF. The chain links TRBV27 to TRBJ1-6; D unresolved. CDR1 is MNHEY and CDR2 is SMNVEV in the germline V gene (reference sequence). CDR3 length: 15 amino acids. Deletions cut 1 base from V and 7 bases from J, with 11 bases between.

This chain connects TRBV19 to TRBJ1-4; weak D call: TRBD1 (5 bases). Germline V CDR1 and CDR2: LNHDA, SQIVND (reference sequence). The CDR3 consists of 16 residues. Trimming removed 5 bases at V and 3 bases at J, with 16 bases between. The CDR3 nucleotides are TGTGCCAGTAGTCGCGGGACTGCCTCTTCTAATGAAAAACTGTTTTTT. Translating gives CASSRGTASSNEKLFF. The whole variable domain, remainder taken from reference TRBV19 and TRBJ1-4, is DGGITQSPKYLFRKEGQNVTLSCEQNLNHDAMYWYRQDPGQGLRLIYYSQIVNDFQKGDIAEGYSVSREKKESFPLTVTSAQKNPTAFYLCASSRGTASSNEKLFFGSGTQLSVL.

The V call is TRBV2, the J call TRBJ1-1, with D unclear. The ends were cut back, 3 bases at V and 2 bases at J, with 10 bases in the middle. CDR3 length equals 14 residues. CDR1 is SNHLY and CDR2 is FYNNEI in the germline V gene. The CDR3 coding sequence is TGTGCCAGCAGTGACGGACGGACTAACACTGAAGCTTTCTTT. This gives the protein CASSDGRTNTEAFF.

This clone has more than one count but fewer than ten. This chain joins TRBV5-6 and TRBJ1-3, with D maybe TRBD1 (5 bases). This CDR3 is built from 18 residues. The germline gives CDR1 SGHDT, CDR2 YYEEEE. The germline V and J ends were trimmed by 1 base and 4 bases, with 21 bases remaining between them. CDR3 coding DNA: TGTGCCAGCAGCTTGTTTACGCCGCGGGGACTATCGGGAAACACCATATATTTT. Residues: CASSLFTPRGLSGNTIYF.

The gene calls are TRBV2 and TRBJ1-5, with D possibly TRBD1 on 5 matching bases. Germline assignment: CDR1 SNHLY and CDR2 FYNNEI. The germline V and J ends were trimmed by 7 bases and 4 bases, with 17 bases remaining between them. The CDR3 is made up of 15 amino acids. The chain's CDR3 is CASTTRDFPNQPQHF. CDR3 sequence (DNA): TGTGCCAGCACCACCAGGGACTTTCCTAATCAGCCCCAGCATTTT.

The chain joins TRBV18 to TRBJ2-6; D gene unclear. Germline V lookup: CDR1 KGHSH, CDR2 LQKENI. V dropped 3 bases and J dropped 2 bases, with 5 bases sitting between them. This CDR3 is built from 14 residues. The CDR3 DNA reads TGTGCCAGCTCACCGCGCCCTGGGGCCAACGTCCTGACTTTC. Translating it yields CASSPRPGANVLTF.

This chain joins TRBV18 and TRBJ2-7; 9 bases map to TRBD1. CDR3 length equals 14 residues. The trim removed 6 bases at V and 3 bases at J, leaving 6 bases unmatched. The germline CDR1 and CDR2 sequences are KGHSH and LQKENI. DNA of the CDR3: TGTGCCAGCTCGCGGGGACAGGGAAACTACGAGCAGTACTTC. It encodes CASSRGQGNYEQYF.

This chain uses TRBV7-2 with TRBJ1-3, with D unresolved. Trimming took 2 bases from V and 0 from J, leaving 11 bases between them. CDR1 and CDR2 from the germline V gene are SGHTA and FQGNSA. The CDR3 consists of 16 residues. In DNA form, the CDR3 reads TGTGCCAGCAGCTTAATTTCTACGGTCTCTGGAAACACCATATATTTT. This translates into CASSLISTVSGNTIYF.

The rearrangement links TRBV18 to TRBJ1-2, with D possibly being TRBD1 (6 bases). V was cut by 4 bases and J by 7 bases, with 16 bases left in between. The length of the CDR3 is 14 residues. Germline-derived CDR1 and CDR2 are KGHSH and LQKENI. The CDR3 DNA is TGTGCCAGCTCACTCGGACAGCCAAGGTCTGGCTACACCTTC. Residues: CASSLGQPRSGYTF.

The chain employs TRBV18 and TRBJ1-2, with D perhaps TRBD1 (6 bases). V lost 0 bases and J lost 5, with 13 bases in between. The CDR3 has 15 residues. Germline CDR1 reads KGHSH; CDR2 reads LQKENI. The CDR3: CASSPPAGVGYGYTF. The DNA of the CDR3 is TGTGCCAGCTCACCACCAGCAGGGGTCGGGTATGGCTACACCTTC. The whole variable domain, remainder taken from reference TRBV18 and TRBJ1-2, is NAGVMQNPRHLVRRRGQEARLRCSPMKGHSHVYWYRQLPEEGLKFMVYLQKENIIDESGMPKERFSAEFPKEGPSILRIQQVVRGDSAAYFCASSPPAGVGYGYTFGSGTRLTVV.

The chain couples TRBV18 to TRBJ2-5; the D is unclear. CDR3 length: 15 amino acids. CDR1 and CDR2 (germline): KGHSH, LQKENI. The V end lost 2 bases, the J end lost 5 bases, and 15 bases lay between the germline ends. CDR3: CASSPTNLVRETQYF. DNA of the CDR3: TGTGCCAGCTCACCAACAAATCTAGTTCGGGAGACCCAGTACTTC. The variable domain in full, with the rest retrieved from reference TRBV18 and TRBJ2-5, is NAGVMQNPRHLVRRRGQEARLRCSPMKGHSHVYWYRQLPEEGLKFMVYLQKENIIDESGMPKERFSAEFPKEGPSILRIQQVVRGDSAAYFCASSPTNLVRETQYFGPGTRLLVL.

The rearrangement uses TRBV5-6 and TRBJ1-6, with 7 bases fitting TRBD1. The CDR3 extends over 16 amino acids. With 0 bases clipped from V and 5 bases from J, the junction kept 5 bases outside the gene matches. CDR1 is SGHDT, CDR2 YYEEEE, per germline. Written as DNA, the CDR3 is TGTGCCAGCAGCTTGGGCAGGGGGGTGGATAATTCACCCCTCCACTTT. Encoded protein: CASSLGRGVDNSPLHF.

The chain uses TRBV24-1 and TRBJ2-3; 7 bases agree with TRBD1. The CDR3 totals 15 residues. Germline V gene lookup returns CDR1 KGHDR and CDR2 SFDVKD. Unmatched junction bases numbered 9, after V lost 4 bases and J lost 6 bases. The CDR3 is CATSDRQTGPDTQYF. For the CDR3, the DNA is TGTGCCACCAGTGACCGGCAGACAGGGCCGGATACGCAGTATTTT.

This clone was observed a single time. J is TRBJ1-6 and V is TRBV7-9, with a possible D match to TRBD1 (6 bases). CDR3 length: 16 amino acids. The ends were cut back, 5 bases at V and 3 bases at J, with 14 bases in the middle. The germline gives CDR1 SEHNR, CDR2 FQNEAQ (reference sequence). The CDR3 DNA sequence: TGTGCCAGCAGCCCCGGGCCAGGGGACTATAATTCACCCCTCCACTTT. Translation: CASSPGPGDYNSPLHF.

The chain joins TRBV6-2 or TRBV6-3 to TRBJ1-1; tentatively, D is TRBD1 (5 bases). This CDR3 contains 13 residues. The germline gives CDR1 MNHEY, CDR2 SVGEGT. V shed 5 bases and J shed 4 bases, with 11 bases lying between them. CDR3 amino acids: CASSPGLRTEAFF. DNA of the CDR3: TGTGCCAGCAGTCCAGGGTTGCGCACTGAAGCTTTCTTT.

V is TRBV24-1 and J is TRBJ1-5; D remains unclear. The CDR3 totals 18 residues. Looked up from germline, CDR1 is KGHDR and CDR2 is SFDVKD. V was cut by 3 bases and J by 0 bases, with 17 bases left in between. CDR3 in DNA: TGTGCCACCAGTGATGCTCCCCTCGACATTCATAGCAATCAGCCCCAGCATTTT. Translated, it gives CATSDAPLDIHSNQPQHF.

V is TRBV2 and J is TRBJ2-2; D is perhaps TRBD2 (6 bases). V was trimmed by 8 bases and J by 4 bases, leaving 11 bases between them. This CDR3 is 13 amino acids long. Germline V CDR1 and CDR2: SNHLY, FYNNEI. The CDR3 coding sequence is TGTGCCAGCGGGAGGACTGTCACCGGGGAGCTGTTTTTT. Encoded protein: CASGRTVTGELFF.

The chain links TRBV6-5 to TRBJ1-1; D unresolved. Trimming shortened V by 2 bases and J by 5 bases, and 9 bases separated the two germline ends. The CDR3 extends over 13 amino acids. The germline V gene has CDR1 MNHEY and CDR2 SVGAGI. The CDR3 sequence is CASSYSPKTEAFF. The DNA of the CDR3 is TGTGCCAGCAGTTACAGCCCGAAAACTGAAGCTTTCTTT.

The J gene is TRBJ2-3, the V gene TRBV7-2; D is undetermined. Germline CDR1 SGHTA, CDR2 FQGNSA. V gave up 5 bases and J gave up 0 bases, with 6 bases separating them. The CDR3 sequence is 13 residues long. As DNA, the CDR3 is TGTGCCAGCAGCCTATCTAGCACAGATACGCAGTATTTT. This sequence encodes CASSLSSTDTQYF.